This TCR beta chain was profiled in a study of long-term antiretroviral therapy in people with HIV. Overall study results and limits: Diversity remained lower than transplant donor controls, even though it increased after ART.

Concerning this clone: What it recognizes is unknown.

It was version v3.0 of the immunoSEQ assay that was run at survey level. Using immunoSEQ multiplex PCR, the repertoire was profiled, and TCRdb retains in-frame clones only, with some absent. The data show about 25,000 clones, around 76% seen once. DNA was extracted from roughly 1-10 million thawed cryopreserved PBMC. V lost 5 bases, J lost 3 bases, and 7 bases lay in between. The CDR3 has 12 residues. The germline CDR1 and CDR2 sequences are GTSNPN and SVGIG (reference sequence). This clonotype was sampled from a woman aged 35 to 49 with HIV. The source was unsorted PBMCs, collected 0.5 years after starting antiretroviral therapy. The chain recombines TRBV30 with TRBJ2-2; D may be TRBD1 (6 bases). CDR3: CAWSGDTGELFF. DNA for the CDR3: TGTGCCTGGTCAGGGGACACCGGGGAGCTGTTTTTT.